Below are 23 T cell receptor beta chains sequenced from a single sample in a study of human T cells and chemical hapten exposure (dated by TCRdb to about 2021). The intended sense of this specimen's time point label: patch test 2, 6 weeks after DPC sensitization. Per the publication, the treatment or condition label means: therapeutic diphenylcyclopropenone sensitization with weekly scalp DPC. Library construction relied on RACE. Sequencing used a NextSeq 500. TCRdb reanalyzed the raw reads on its own, using fastp at Q25 for trimming and MiXCR for clone calling, and kept in-frame beta chains. Each CDR3 protein appears once, grouped with its most common genes and DNA. For this sample there are some 350,000 distinct CDR3 sequences; around 6% appear just once. The biggest ten clones account for approximately 5.4% of the sample. Specimen: whole blood, collected in connection with sensitization to the hapten diphenylcyclopropenone (DPC). The receptors were gathered from a woman aged 18-35 years with alopecia areata. Some clones in this sample may be carry-over from other donors' samples.

The chain carries TRBV4-1 and TRBJ2-1; 7 positions match TRBD1. The CDR3 is made up of 16 amino acids. Germline CDR1 and CDR2: MGHRA and YSYEKL. V shed 4 bases and J 0 bases; nucleotides not matched to a gene: 6. CDR3 residues: CASSRVRGSSYNEQFF. The CDR3 nucleotides read TGCGCCAGCAGCCGAGTCAGGGGGAGCTCCTACAATGAGCAGTTCTTC.

This clonotype was seen a handful of times. The chain uses TRBV20-1 and TRBJ1-5; D is possibly TRBD1 (5 bases). V dropped 3 bases and J dropped 6 bases, with 15 bases sitting between them. The CDR3 has 14 residues. Germline V gene data show CDR1 as DFQATT and CDR2 as SNEGSKA (reference sequence). The CDR3 DNA reads as TGCAGTGCTAGTGGGGGAACAGACAGTCAGCCCCAGCATTTT. It is translated as CSASGGTDSQPQHF.

The genes are TRBV7-6 and TRBJ1-1; D not certain. CDR3 length: 13 amino acids. CDR1 and CDR2 (germline): SGHVS, FNYEAQ. Trimming shortened V by 1 base and J by 4 bases, and 7 bases separated the two germline ends. The DNA for the CDR3 is TGTGCCAGCAGCTTAGGGCTGCCCACTGAAGCTTTCTTT. It is translated as CASSLGLPTEAFF.

Many counts were recorded for this clonotype. V is TRBV6-5 and J is TRBJ2-6; D is undetermined. CDR1 is MNHEY and CDR2 is SVGAGI in the germline V gene. The CDR3 consists of 11 residues. With 11 bases removed from V and 4 bases from J, the gap between germline ends came to 6 bases. The CDR3 is CACAGANVLTF. The CDR3, as DNA: TGTGCCTGCGCCGGGGCCAACGTCCTGACTTTC.

The chain combines TRBV5-1 with TRBJ2-7; 9 nucleotides align to TRBD1. Germline V CDR1 and CDR2: SGHRS, YFSETQ. The CDR3 loop spans 16 amino acids. V was pared by 4 bases and J by 4 bases, with 12 bases of the junction left unmatched. In DNA, the CDR3 is TGCGCCAGCAGCGAAAAACCGGGACAGGGTGGGTACGAGCAGTACTTC. Translated, it gives CASSEKPGQGGYEQYF. The variable domain in full, completed from reference TRBV5-1 and TRBJ2-7, reads KAGVTQTPRYLIKTRGQQVTLSCSPISGHRSVSWYQQTPGQGLQFLFEYFSETQRNKGNFPGRFSGRQFSNSRSEMNVSTLELGDSALYLCASSEKPGQGGYEQYFGPGTRLTVT.

The chain links TRBV7-9 to TRBJ2-3; D remains unclear. CDR1 is SEHNR and CDR2 is FQNEAQ in the germline V gene (reference sequence). Trimming removed 11 bases at V and 2 bases at J, with 5 bases between. This CDR3 has 10 amino acids. CDR3 sequence reads: CALDTDTQYF. The DNA for the CDR3 is TGTGCCTTGGACACAGATACGCAGTATTTT.

This clonotype was counted at least ten times. J is TRBJ1-1 and V is TRBV28; D ambiguous. CDR1 is MDHEN and CDR2 is SYDVKM in the germline V gene. The CDR3 consists of 13 residues. V lost 2 bases, J lost 7 bases, and 11 bases lay in between. The CDR3 reads CASSLQELYEAFF. CDR3 coding DNA: TGTGCCAGCAGTTTACAGGAGCTGTATGAAGCTTTCTTT.

This clonotype was detected many times. V and J are TRBV6-5 and TRBJ1-2; no firm D call. CDR3 length: 15 residues. The germline V and J ends were trimmed by 2 bases and 2 bases, with 12 bases remaining between them. Germline V gene sequence: CDR1 MNHEY, CDR2 SVGAGI. CDR3 coding DNA: TGTGCCAGCAGTTACCTCTCCCAATACAACTATGGCTACACCTTC. It yields the protein CASSYLSQYNYGYTF.

This clonotype was counted only a few times. The chain uses TRBV2 and TRBJ1-6, with unresolved D. CDR1 SNHLY and CDR2 FYNNEI come from the germline V gene. The CDR3 has 14 residues. V lost 5 bases and J lost 7, with 12 bases in between. The CDR3 here is CASSLMVGNSPLHF. The CDR3 nucleotides read TGTGCCAGCAGTTTGATGGTTGGGAATTCACCCCTCCACTTT.

This chain connects TRBV7-6 to TRBJ2-3, with D perhaps TRBD1 or TRBD2 (6 bases each). Deletions cut 2 bases from V and 2 bases from J, with 17 bases between. CDR3 length: 17 residues. Germline V gene sequence: CDR1 SGHVS, CDR2 FNYEAQ. CDR3 residues: CASSLRGKGGATDTQYF. CDR3 in DNA: TGTGCCAGCAGCTTAAGGGGAAAGGGGGGTGCCACAGATACGCAGTATTTT.

V usage is TRBV7-9 and J usage is TRBJ2-1; D not resolved. CDR1 is SEHNR, CDR2 FQNEAQ, per germline (reference sequence). Trimming left V 1 base short and J 12 bases short, with 10 bases between. This CDR3 contains 12 residues. The DNA of the CDR3 is TGTGCCAGCAGCTTAGTAGGAGATGGGCAGTTCTTC. Its translation is CASSLVGDGQFF.

There are a few counts of this clonotype. The chain uses TRBV7-9 and TRBJ2-6; 7 bases map to TRBD1. The V segment lost 2 bases and the J segment 0 bases; nucleotides outside the gene matches: 7. The CDR3 has 18 residues. Germline CDR1 and CDR2: SEHNR and FQNEAQ (reference sequence). The CDR3 protein is CASSLPGQTLSGANVLTF. CDR3 in DNA: TGTGCCAGCAGCTTACCGGGACAGACGCTCTCTGGGGCCAACGTCCTGACTTTC.

This clonotype has only a few counts. This rearrangement joins TRBV2 to TRBJ2-3; a weak D match, TRBD2 (5 bases). With 0 bases removed from V and 0 bases from J, the gap between germline ends came to 13 bases. Germline V gene lookup returns CDR1 SNHLY and CDR2 FYNNEI. CDR3 length: 17 amino acids. The chain's CDR3 is CASSEAGRLASTDTQYF. CDR3 bases: TGTGCCAGCAGTGAAGCGGGGAGACTTGCTAGCACAGATACGCAGTATTTT.

This clonotype was seen repeatedly, ten times or more. The rearrangement joins TRBV7-2 to TRBJ1-1; 9 nucleotides match TRBD1. The V segment lost 2 bases and the J segment 4 bases; nucleotides outside the gene matches: 11. The V gene's germline CDR1 is SGHTA and CDR2 FQGNSA. CDR3 length equals 17 residues. This CDR3 reads CASSLRAGNRGLTEAFF. In DNA, the CDR3 is TGTGCCAGCAGCTTAAGGGCAGGGAACAGGGGGCTCACTGAAGCTTTCTTT.

This clonotype was counted at least ten times. J is TRBJ1-5 and V is TRBV15; D is ambiguous. V dropped 0 bases and J dropped 4 bases, with 10 bases sitting between them. The CDR3 covers 15 residues. Germline CDR1 LNHNV, CDR2 YYDKDF (reference sequence). CDR3 coding DNA: TGTGCCACCAGCAGAGATTCAACTGAAAATCAGCCCCAGCATTTT. It translates to CATSRDSTENQPQHF.

This clonotype appeared a few times. The rearrangement joins TRBV20-1 to TRBJ2-5; maybe TRBD1 (5 bases). CDR1 is DFQATT and CDR2 is SNEGSKA in the germline V gene (reference sequence). The CDR3 extends over 12 amino acids. The germline V and J ends were trimmed by 6 bases and 4 bases, with 12 bases remaining between them. The CDR3 region has the DNA TGCAGTGCCGGACATAGGGCAGAGACCCAGTACTTC. Translated: CSAGHRAETQYF.

The chain couples TRBV12-3 or TRBV12-4 to TRBJ1-2, with TRBD1 identical over 8 bases. Losses at the gene ends were 4 bases for V and 8 bases for J; bases not matched to a gene: 6. The CDR3 runs 13 residues. The CDR3 bases are TGTGCCAGCAGTTCAGGGGGCGCATGGGGCTACACCTTC. Its translation is CASSSGGAWGYTF.

This clonotype has more than one count but fewer than ten. The V call is TRBV18, the J call TRBJ1-2; 9 positions match TRBD1. Trimming took 3 bases from V and 4 from J; bases not matched to a gene: 6. This CDR3 is 15 amino acids long. Germline CDR1 reads KGHSH; CDR2 reads LQKENI. The CDR3, as DNA: TGTGCCAGCTCACCGGGACAGGGAGATGCCTATGGCTACACCTTC. Translating it yields CASSPGQGDAYGYTF.

This sequence joins TRBV7-2 and TRBJ2-3; 10 positions match TRBD2. Germline values: CDR1 SGHTA, CDR2 FQGNSA. Unmatched junction bases numbered 13, after V lost 2 bases and J lost 5 bases. The CDR3 contains 18 residues. CDR3 sequence: CASSLQLSGGARGDTQYF. The CDR3 DNA follows: TGTGCCAGCAGCTTACAGCTAAGCGGGGGGGCCCGGGGAGATACGCAGTATTTT.

The V and J genes are TRBV6-5 and TRBJ2-7, with TRBD2 matching 8 bases. Germline V gives CDR1 MNHEY, CDR2 SVGAGI. V lost 4 bases, J lost 0 bases, and 5 bases stayed unmatched. This CDR3 has 15 residues. Written as DNA, the CDR3 is TGTGCCAGCAGTTCTGGGACTAGTCACTCCTACGAGCAGTACTTC. This gives the protein CASSSGTSHSYEQYF.

In this sample, this clonotype turned up many times. The chain combines TRBV20-1 with TRBJ1-6, with 9 bases lining up with TRBD1. Germline trimming cut 5 bases from V and 6 bases from J; bases unmatched to any gene: 8. Germline CDR1 DFQATT, CDR2 SNEGSKA (reference sequence). The CDR3 totals 15 residues. Written as DNA, the CDR3 is TGCAGTGCTCAGCCCGGACAGGGGCGTAATTCACCCCTCCACTTT. It specifies CSAQPGQGRNSPLHF.

This clonotype was recorded many times. The J gene is TRBJ1-1, the V gene TRBV28; D might be TRBD1 (6 bases). CDR3 length equals 13 residues. Trimming removed 8 bases from V and 5 bases from J, with 15 bases in between. The germline V gene has CDR1 MDHEN and CDR2 SYDVKM. This CDR3 reads CASGRAGETEAFF. In DNA, the CDR3 is TGTGCCAGCGGGAGGGCAGGGGAGACTGAAGCTTTCTTT.

This clonotype was seen at least ten times. The rearrangement uses TRBV14 and TRBJ1-2, with TRBD1 identical over 7 bases. V shed 1 base, J shed 0 bases, and the junction held 8 bases outside the gene matches. The germline V gene has CDR1 SGHDN and CDR2 FVKESK. The CDR3 loop spans 17 amino acids. The CDR3 sequence: CASSQGTGPTANYGYTF. Here the CDR3 DNA reads TGTGCCAGCAGCCAAGGGACAGGTCCCACGGCTAACTATGGCTACACCTTC.